The 9 T cell receptor beta chains listed next were all sequenced from one sample in a study of T cell responses to AZD1222 COVID-19 vaccine. Repertoires were generated with immunoSEQ multiplex PCR, while TCRdb's copy carries only in-frame clones and drops some. The table records about 120,000 clones, roughly 85% of them present only once. The starting material was peripheral blood, obtained on day 0 of MenACWY control vaccination. The receptors were sampled from an adult in good health.

The chain links TRBV30 to TRBJ2-5, with no clear D. V was cut by 4 bases and J by 6 bases, with 9 bases left in between. The CDR3 runs to 11 residues. The germline CDR1 and CDR2 sequences are GTSNPN and SVGIG (reference sequence). The DNA for the CDR3 is TGTGCCTGGACTGACGGCAAGACCCAGTACTTC. Protein: CAWTDGKTQYF.

This clone is a singleton in its sample. This chain uses TRBV7-2 with TRBJ1-2; no clear D gene. The CDR3 consists of 15 residues. Trimming cost V 0 bases and J 0 bases, with 8 bases left between them. Germline V gene data show CDR1 as SGHTA and CDR2 as FQGNSA. The CDR3 DNA follows: TGTGCCAGCAGCTTAGCTCCGTTTTCTAACTATGGCTACACCTTC. It translates to CASSLAPFSNYGYTF.

This chain joins TRBV5-1 and TRBJ2-7, with D possibly called TRBD1 or TRBD2 (5 bases each). The CDR3 extends over 15 amino acids. V was clipped by 4 bases and J by 6 bases, with 20 bases between them. Germline CDR1 and CDR2: SGHRS and YFSETQ. DNA for the CDR3: TGCGCCAGCAGCCCCCAACATGGGACCGACTCCGAGCAGTACTTC. Encoded protein: CASSPQHGTDSEQYF.

The V gene is TRBV24-1, the J gene TRBJ2-3, with 10 bases identical to TRBD2. Germline-derived CDR1 and CDR2 are KGHDR and SFDVKD. The junction had 11 bases not matched to a gene; V was cut back by 4 bases and J by 8 bases. The CDR3 has 16 residues. CDR3 residues: CATSDWSSGRVPTQYF. CDR3 nucleotide sequence: TGTGCCACCAGTGACTGGTCTAGCGGGAGAGTCCCTACGCAGTATTTT.

The chain has TRBV2 and TRBJ1-5; D remains unclear. Germline CDR1 SNHLY, CDR2 FYNNEI. V was cut by 3 bases and J by 1 base, with 10 bases left in between. The CDR3 loop spans 15 amino acids. CDR3 residues: CASSEGRRSNQPQHF. The CDR3, as DNA: TGTGCCAGCAGTGAGGGCAGGAGGAGCAATCAGCCCCAGCATTTT.

The V call is TRBV19, the J call TRBJ2-7; 9 bases align to TRBD2. The V and J ends lost 3 bases and 7 bases, in that order; junction bases with no gene match: 16. Germline values: CDR1 LNHDA, CDR2 SQIVND (reference sequence). This CDR3 is 17 amino acids long. CDR3 coding DNA: TGTGCCAGTAGTATGAATGGGGCGGGAGGGCCTCCGAGGGAGCAGTACTTC. This translates into CASSMNGAGGPPREQYF.

V gene TRBV18 combines with J gene TRBJ2-5; D is ambiguous. The V end lost 5 bases, the J end lost 0 bases, and 7 bases lay between the germline ends. Per the germline V gene, CDR1 is KGHSH and CDR2 is LQKENI. This CDR3 comprises 13 residues. CDR3 nucleotide sequence: TGTGCCAGCTCAGGACGGAACCAAGAGACCCAGTACTTC. It is translated as CASSGRNQETQYF.

The rearrangement joins TRBV29-1 to TRBJ1-2, with D unclear. The CDR3 has 11 amino acids. With 4 bases removed from V and 1 base from J, the gap between germline ends came to 4 bases. CDR1 and CDR2 (germline): SQVTM, ANQGSEA. CDR3 amino acids: CSVAGNYGYTF. In DNA form, the CDR3 reads TGCAGCGTTGCTGGTAACTATGGCTACACCTTC.

The rearrangement uses TRBV18 and TRBJ1-1, with 10 bases that match TRBD1. CDR3 length: 15 residues. J lost 5 bases, V lost 5 bases, and 8 bases had no gene match. CDR1 is KGHSH, CDR2 LQKENI, per germline. The CDR3 here is CASSTKTGGETEAFF. CDR3 coding DNA: TGTGCCAGCTCAACTAAGACAGGGGGCGAAACTGAAGCTTTCTTT. The full variable domain, its missing parts supplied by reference TRBV18 and TRBJ1-1, is NAGVMQNPRHLVRRRGQEARLRCSPMKGHSHVYWYRQLPEEGLKFMVYLQKENIIDESGMPKERFSAEFPKEGPSILRIQQVVRGDSAAYFCASSTKTGGETEAFFGQGTRLTVV.